This passage covers 16 T cell receptor beta chains from one sample sequenced in a study of OX40 agonist ivuxolimab in advanced cancers. Assay: immunoSEQ multiplex PCR; the TCRdb copy retains only in-frame clones and omits some. The sample carries roughly 100,000 clones, about 83% recorded once. The material sequenced was CD4+ or CD8+ T cells sorted from blood, taken in a trial of the OX40 agonist ivuxolimab. The origin of the receptors is an adult with an advanced solid tumor such as melanoma, head and neck, liver or kidney cancer.

This rearrangement joins TRBV19 to TRBJ1-5; tentative D call: TRBD1 (6 bases). V gave up 9 bases and J gave up 0 bases, with 15 bases separating them. Looked up from germline, CDR1 is LNHDA and CDR2 is SQIVND (reference sequence). The CDR3 is 15 residues long. CDR3 DNA sequence: TGTGCCAGCAGCCCAGGGGACCATAGCAATCAGCCCCAGCATTTT. Protein product: CASSPGDHSNQPQHF. Full variable domain (missing parts from reference TRBV19 and TRBJ1-5): DGGITQSPKYLFRKEGQNVTLSCEQNLNHDAMYWYRQDPGQGLRLIYYSQIVNDFQKGDIAEGYSVSREKKESFPLTVTSAQKNPTAFYLCASSPGDHSNQPQHFGDGTRLSIL.

V usage is TRBV1 and J usage is TRBJ1-2. TRBV1 is classified as a pseudogene. There are 16 residues in the CDR3. The CDR3 is CTSSQGGREGPYGYTF. As DNA, the CDR3 is TGCACCAGCAGCCAAGGGGGGAGGGAAGGTCCCTATGGCTACACCTTC.

J is TRBJ1-1 and V is TRBV5-1; unclear D gene. This CDR3 region has 12 residues. The ends were cut back, 4 bases at V and 1 base at J, with 5 bases in the middle. Per germline, CDR1 SGHRS and CDR2 YFSETQ. The CDR3 reads CASSVSNTEAFF. CDR3 sequence (DNA): TGCGCCAGCAGCGTGTCGAACACTGAAGCTTTCTTT.

The chain links TRBV7-9 to TRBJ1-4, with TRBD1 as a possible D gene (6 bases). Per the germline V gene, CDR1 is SEHNR and CDR2 is FQNEAQ (reference sequence). Trimming took off 6 bases at V and 8 bases at J, with 16 bases between the two ends. The CDR3 extends over 14 amino acids. The CDR3, as DNA: TGTGCCAGCAGTCACAGGGAACTCGTGGAAAAACTGTTTTTT. It specifies CASSHRELVEKLFF.

The rearrangement links TRBV2 to TRBJ2-7; 7 nucleotides align to TRBD2. From germline, CDR1 is SNHLY and CDR2 FYNNEI. The CDR3 extends over 16 amino acids. Germline trimming cut 0 bases from V and 1 base from J; bases unmatched to any gene: 6. The DNA of the CDR3 is TGTGCCAGCAGTGAAGCGCGGGGGAGAGGGTCCTACGAGCAGTACTTC. This sequence encodes CASSEARGRGSYEQYF. The full variable domain, completed using reference TRBV2 and TRBJ2-7, is EPEVTQTPSHQVTQMGQEVILRCVPISNHLYFYWYRQILGQKVEFLVSFYNNEISEKSEIFDDQFSVERPDGSNFTLKIRSTKLEDSAMYFCASSEARGRGSYEQYFGPGTRLTVT.

The rearrangement joins TRBV18 to TRBJ2-5, with TRBD2 as a possible D gene (5 bases). Trimming removed 6 bases from V and 4 bases from J, with 12 bases in between. Germline V gene sequence: CDR1 KGHSH, CDR2 LQKENI. The CDR3 length is 13 residues. CDR3 loop: CASSPGNRETQYF. CDR3 nucleotides: TGTGCCAGCTCCCCGGGGAATCGAGAGACCCAGTACTTC. Variable domain in full (rest from reference TRBV18 and TRBJ2-5): NAGVMQNPRHLVRRRGQEARLRCSPMKGHSHVYWYRQLPEEGLKFMVYLQKENIIDESGMPKERFSAEFPKEGPSILRIQQVVRGDSAAYFCASSPGNRETQYFGPGTRLLVL.

This clone was observed a single time. The chain is built from TRBV6-1 and TRBJ2-2; 10 bases agree with TRBD1. The V gene end was trimmed by 2 bases and the J gene end by 2 bases; junction bases not matched to a gene: 11. CDR3 length: 19 residues. The germline gives CDR1 MNHNS, CDR2 SASEGT. The CDR3 bases are TGTGCCAGCAGTGAATCTCGGACCGACAGGGGGCTCAACACCGGGGAGCTGTTTTTT. It translates to CASSESRTDRGLNTGELFF.

This clone was counted only a few times. V gene TRBV9 combines with J gene TRBJ2-3; a possible D gene is TRBD2 (5 bases). V gave up 2 bases and J gave up 0 bases, with 7 bases separating them. The CDR3 has 14 residues. Per germline, CDR1 SGDLS and CDR2 YYNGEE. CDR3 nucleotides: TGTGCCAGCAGCGTCGGACTGAGCACAGATACGCAGTATTTT. Translated, it gives CASSVGLSTDTQYF.

The chain couples TRBV15 to TRBJ2-7; D possibly corresponds to TRBD1 (5 bases). This CDR3 is built from 15 residues. Per the germline V gene, CDR1 is LNHNV and CDR2 is YYDKDF (reference sequence). The V gene lost 5 bases and the J gene lost 3 bases, with 17 bases spanning the gap. The CDR3 bases are TGTGCCACCAGCTTAAGACAGACCCGAGGCTACGAGCAGTACTTC. It translates to CATSLRQTRGYEQYF.

The chain's CDR3 is CASSLVSGTSGVEQFF. DNA for the CDR3: TGTGCCAGCAGCTTAGTCTCCGGGACTAGCGGGGTTGAGCAGTTCTTC. V and J are TRBV7-2 and TRBJ2-1, with 13 positions matching TRBD2. Trimming took 1 base from V and 9 from J; bases not matched to a gene: 6. The CDR3 runs 16 residues. Germline-derived CDR1 and CDR2 are SGHTA and FQGNSA. Full variable domain (rest looked up from reference TRBV7-2 and TRBJ2-1): GAGVSQSPSNKVTEKGKDVELRCDPISGHTALYWYRQSLGQGLEFLIYFQGNSAPDKSGLPSDRFSAERTGGSVSTLTIQRTQQEDSAVYLCASSLVSGTSGVEQFFGPGTRLTVL.

The rearrangement joins TRBV27 to TRBJ2-1; TRBD1 agrees at 7 bases. This CDR3 contains 15 residues. Germline V CDR1 and CDR2: MNHEY, SMNVEV (reference sequence). Germline trimming cut 3 bases from V and 4 bases from J; bases unmatched to any gene: 6. Here the CDR3 reads CASSLGQNLYNEQFF. The CDR3 DNA is TGTGCCAGCAGTTTGGGACAGAACCTATACAATGAGCAGTTCTTC.

The CDR3 protein is CASSLAAATETQYF. CDR3 nucleotide sequence: TGTGCCAGCAGCTTGGCGGCGGCAACGGAGACCCAGTACTTC. The rearrangement links TRBV5-8 to TRBJ2-5; D not resolved. Germline assignment: CDR1 SGHTS and CDR2 YDEGEE. The CDR3 sequence is 14 residues long. V shed 0 bases and J shed 5 bases, with 11 bases lying between them.

The chain has TRBV5-4 and TRBJ1-2; 7 bases agree with TRBD1. Losses at the gene ends were 5 bases for V and 0 bases for J; bases not matched to a gene: 4. CDR3 length equals 14 residues. The germline gives CDR1 SGHNT, CDR2 YYREEE (reference sequence). CDR3 DNA: TGTGCCAGCAGAGTGACAGGGTCTAACTATGGCTACACCTTC. Its translation: CASRVTGSNYGYTF.

The chain has TRBV11-2 and TRBJ1-2, with 7 bases fitting TRBD1. Trimming removed 4 bases from V and 5 bases from J; junction bases left unmatched: 10. CDR3 size: 15 residues. The V gene's germline CDR1 is SGHAT and CDR2 FQNNGV. CDR3 residues: CASSSGQIPSYGYTF. CDR3 DNA: TGTGCCAGCAGCTCGGGACAGATCCCTTCGTATGGCTACACCTTC. The full variable domain, in which reference TRBV11-2 and TRBJ1-2 provide the parts outside the CDR3, is EAGVAQSPRYKIIEKRQSVAFWCNPISGHATLYWYQQILGQGPKLLIQFQNNGVVDDSQLPKDRFSAERLKGVDSTLKIQPAKLEDSAVYLCASSSGQIPSYGYTFGSGTRLTVV.

V is TRBV7-2 and J is TRBJ2-5; no clear D. V was shortened by 3 bases and J by 5 bases, with 10 bases between the two germline ends. Per the germline V gene, CDR1 is SGHTA and CDR2 is FQGNSA. This CDR3 has 13 residues. In DNA, the CDR3 is TGTGCCAGCAGCTTGGGTAGCTACGAGACCCAGTACTTC. Protein: CASSLGSYETQYF.

The chain employs TRBV5-4 and TRBJ1-5, with D tentatively TRBD1 (6 bases). Trimming shortened V by 2 bases and J by 1 base, and 10 bases separated the two germline ends. CDR3 length: 15 amino acids. The germline V gene has CDR1 SGHNT and CDR2 YYREEE (reference sequence). CDR3 nucleotides: TGTGCCAGCAGCTTTGGTGGACAGAGCAATCAGCCCCAGCATTTT. Its protein product is CASSFGGQSNQPQHF.